One sample yielded the 20 T cell receptor beta chains listed below, sequenced in a study of blood T cell repertoires in COVID-19. Assay used: immunoSEQ multiplex PCR; TCRdb lists only in-frame clones, some missing. The sample carries a few hundred thousand clones, more than 65% recorded once. Sequences were obtained from peripheral blood. The receptors stem from a woman younger than 30 with acute or convalescent COVID-19.

V and J are TRBV6-5 and TRBJ1-1, with D unclear. Per germline, CDR1 MNHEY and CDR2 SVGAGI. The CDR3 length is 13 residues. V was shortened by 1 base and J by 1 base, with 4 bases between the two germline ends. CDR3 in amino acids: CASSYYKNTEAFF. Written as DNA, the CDR3 is TGTGCCAGCAGTTACTACAAGAACACTGAAGCTTTCTTT.

This clone is categorized as medium-sized. V is TRBV5-8 and J is TRBJ1-4; 7 bases fit TRBD1. This CDR3 is built from 15 residues. In germline, CDR1 is SGHTS, CDR2 YDEGEE. With 2 bases clipped from V and 7 bases from J, the junction kept 8 bases outside the gene matches. The CDR3 bases are TGTGCCAGCAGCTTTCGACAGGGAGCTTTTGAAAAACTGTTTTTT. It translates to CASSFRQGAFEKLFF.

The chain couples TRBV7-8 to TRBJ2-1; D is unresolved. Germline lookup yields CDR1 SGHVS and CDR2 FQNEAQ. The V gene lost 1 base and the J gene lost 7 bases, with 8 bases spanning the gap. The CDR3 has 13 residues. CDR3 DNA sequence: TGTGCCAGCAGCTTAGGAGAGGTGAATGAGCAGTTCTTC. Translation gives CASSLGEVNEQFF.

The V call is TRBV7-2, the J call TRBJ2-3; D is perhaps TRBD2 (5 bases). The germline V gene has CDR1 SGHTA and CDR2 FQGNSA. The ends were cut back, 5 bases at V and 1 base at J, with 10 bases in the middle. There are 14 residues in the CDR3. CDR3 sequence (DNA): TGTGCCAGCAGCCCCCACGGGGGCACAGATACGCAGTATTTT. Translating gives CASSPHGGTDTQYF.

This clone was recorded once. The chain combines TRBV15 with TRBJ2-4; D perhaps matches TRBD1 (6 bases). Germline loops: CDR1 LNHNV, CDR2 YYDKDF (reference sequence). Trimming pared 1 base from V and 1 base from J, leaving 11 bases between. CDR3 length: 16 residues. This CDR3 is CATSRGGQGAKNIQYF. The CDR3 DNA reads TGTGCCACCAGCAGAGGGGGCCAGGGGGCCAAAAACATTCAGTACTTC.

This chain uses TRBV6-5 with TRBJ1-6, with D possibly matching TRBD1 (5 bases). The CDR3 spans 15 residues. V was shortened by 5 bases and J by 9 bases, with 17 bases between the two germline ends. Germline loops: CDR1 MNHEY, CDR2 SVGAGI. CDR3 residues: CASSPYGQGGSPLHF. Written as DNA, the CDR3 is TGTGCCAGCAGTCCATACGGGCAGGGAGGTTCACCCCTCCACTTT.

The V gene is TRBV6-1, the J gene TRBJ2-1; no firm D call. This CDR3 has 14 residues. V was pared by 0 bases and J by 9 bases, with 12 bases between. Germline CDR1 and CDR2: MNHNS and SASEGT. The CDR3 sequence is CASSEAVRVGEQFF. CDR3 in DNA: TGTGCCAGCAGTGAAGCGGTCCGGGTGGGTGAGCAGTTCTTC.

The chain couples TRBV12-3 or TRBV12-4 to TRBJ2-1; TRBD2 might be the D (6 bases). Trimming removed 8 bases at V and 5 bases at J, with 13 bases between. The CDR3 length is 13 residues. The CDR3 nucleotides read TGTGCCAGCCAGCTCGGCGGGGACAATGAGCAGTTCTTC. Amino acids: CASQLGGDNEQFF.

The chain carries TRBV19 and TRBJ2-1; 11 nucleotides line up with TRBD2. There are 14 residues in the CDR3. Losses at the gene ends were 2 bases for V and 8 bases for J; bases not matched to a gene: 2. Per germline, CDR1 LNHDA and CDR2 SQIVND (reference sequence). For the CDR3, the DNA is TGTGCCAGTAGTATAACTAGCGGGAGCTATGAGCAGTTCTTC. Amino acids: CASSITSGSYEQFF.

This CDR3 reads CASSGLAGVWAEQYF. The CDR3 bases are TGTGCCAGTAGTGGGCTAGCGGGAGTTTGGGCCGAGCAGTACTTC. The chain employs TRBV19 and TRBJ2-7; 10 bases fit TRBD2. The CDR3 sequence is 15 residues long. Germline CDR1 LNHDA, CDR2 SQIVND (reference sequence). The V and J ends lost 5 bases and 6 bases, in that order; junction bases with no gene match: 10. The variable domain in full, completed from reference TRBV19 and TRBJ2-7, reads DGGITQSPKYLFRKEGQNVTLSCEQNLNHDAMYWYRQDPGQGLRLIYYSQIVNDFQKGDIAEGYSVSREKKESFPLTVTSAQKNPTAFYLCASSGLAGVWAEQYFGPGTRLTVT.

This clone was found once. The chain uses TRBV15 and TRBJ2-2; TRBD1 aligns across 10 bases. Germline lookup yields CDR1 LNHNV and CDR2 YYDKDF (reference sequence). The junction had 8 bases not matched to a gene; V was cut back by 0 bases and J by 4 bases. The CDR3 is made up of 18 amino acids. The CDR3 protein is CATSRDAGTGVSTGELFF. The CDR3 DNA follows: TGTGCCACCAGCAGAGATGCCGGGACAGGGGTCAGCACCGGGGAGCTGTTTTTT. The whole variable domain, remainder taken from reference TRBV15 and TRBJ2-2, is DAMVIQNPRYQVTQFGKPVTLSCSQTLNHNVMYWYQQKSSQAPKLLFHYYDKDFNNEADTPDNFQSRRPNTSFCFLDIRSPGLGDTAMYLCATSRDAGTGVSTGELFFGEGSRLTVL.

The genes are TRBV12-5 and TRBJ2-1; the match to TRBD2 covers 13 bases. Germline V gene data show CDR1 as LGHNT and CDR2 as FRNRAP. This CDR3 contains 21 residues. The V gene end was trimmed by 0 bases and the J gene end by 2 bases; junction bases not matched to a gene: 13. In nucleotides, the CDR3 is TGTGCTAGTGGTTTGGTACTTAGGTGGACTAGCGGGAGACAGGCCTACAATGAGCAGTTCTTC. Residues: CASGLVLRWTSGRQAYNEQFF.

Only one count was recorded for this clone. The rearrangement uses TRBV15 and TRBJ2-1; D might be TRBD2 (6 bases). This CDR3 is 14 amino acids long. V was cut by 1 base and J by 4 bases, with 8 bases left in between. The germline gives CDR1 LNHNV, CDR2 YYDKDF (reference sequence). Here the CDR3 DNA reads TGTGCCACCAGCAGAGGGGGGGATTACAATGAGCAGTTCTTC. Translating it yields CATSRGGDYNEQFF.

CDR3 region: CATTGEETQYF. In nucleotides, the CDR3 is TGTGCCACAACAGGGGAAGAGACCCAGTACTTC. The gene calls are TRBV7-9 and TRBJ2-5; 7 nucleotides match TRBD1. Germline V gene lookup returns CDR1 SEHNR and CDR2 FQNEAQ (reference sequence). The V segment lost 10 bases and the J segment 3 bases; nucleotides outside the gene matches: 2. The CDR3 length is 11 residues.

The rearrangement joins TRBV29-1 to TRBJ2-2; 7 bases align to TRBD1. The CDR3 contains 16 residues. CDR1 is SQVTM, CDR2 ANQGSEA, per germline. The junction had 7 bases not matched to a gene; V was cut back by 0 bases and J by 3 bases. Written as DNA, the CDR3 is TGCAGCGTTGAAGATAGCGAAGGGGGCGACACCGGGGAGCTGTTTTTT. Translation: CSVEDSEGGDTGELFF.

The V and J genes are TRBV7-9 and TRBJ2-1; 8 bases are a match to TRBD2. CDR3 length equals 16 residues. V shed 6 bases and J 7 bases; nucleotides not matched to a gene: 14. The germline V gene has CDR1 SEHNR and CDR2 FQNEAQ (reference sequence). The CDR3 region is CASSPRESGRLNEQFF. The CDR3 DNA is TGTGCCAGCAGTCCACGGGAAAGCGGGAGATTGAATGAGCAGTTCTTC.

This chain connects TRBV6-5 to TRBJ2-1, with 7 bases fitting TRBD2. Germline CDR1 is MNHEY and CDR2 is SVGAGI. There are 15 residues in the CDR3. V shed 5 bases, J shed 3 bases, and the junction held 7 bases outside the gene matches. CDR3 protein: CASSIGLDDYNEQFF. The CDR3, as DNA: TGTGCCAGCAGTATCGGACTAGACGACTACAATGAGCAGTTCTTC.

The gene calls are TRBV7-2 and TRBJ2-1; 9 bases match TRBD1. The CDR3 covers 14 residues. The V and J ends lost 8 bases and 9 bases, in that order; junction bases with no gene match: 11. In germline, CDR1 is SGHTA, CDR2 FQGNSA. Here the CDR3 reads CASVGQGIPGEQFF. Here the CDR3 DNA reads TGTGCCAGCGTCGGACAGGGGATTCCTGGTGAGCAGTTCTTC.

The chain employs TRBV7-2 and TRBJ2-7; D possibly corresponds to TRBD2 (5 bases). Germline lookup yields CDR1 SGHTA and CDR2 FQGNSA. The V end lost 5 bases, the J end lost 10 bases, and 18 bases lay between the germline ends. The CDR3 totals 13 residues. The chain's CDR3 is CASSPDNFGGQYF. For the CDR3, the DNA is TGTGCCAGCAGCCCCGACAATTTTGGAGGCCAGTACTTC.

This clone was observed a handful of times. The chain couples TRBV29-1 to TRBJ2-1; 7 nucleotides line up with TRBD1. Unmatched junction bases numbered 13, after V lost 6 bases and J lost 2 bases. Per germline, CDR1 SQVTM and CDR2 ANQGSEA. This CDR3 has 16 residues. This CDR3 is CSVSKRGGQTYNEQFF. The CDR3 DNA follows: TGCAGCGTCTCCAAAAGAGGGGGACAGACCTACAATGAGCAGTTCTTC.